The present T cell receptor beta chain was sequenced within a study of shared clonotypes between healthy human individuals. All of the donors resided in Nashville, Tennessee, and each was a Caucasian adult. The V gene lost 1 base and the J gene lost 0 bases, with 7 bases spanning the gap. The CDR3 extends over 15 amino acids. CDR1 ENHRY and CDR2 SYGVKD come from the germline V gene. The genomic DNA of each subset was split evenly across several immunoSEQ plates. Tens of thousands of T cell genomes (roughly 190 ng DNA) went into each sorted-subset replicate. Using immunoSEQ multiplex PCR, the repertoire was profiled, and TCRdb retains in-frame clones only, with some absent. The profile covers 2 million to 3 million clones, with approximately 93% appearing a single time and 0.36% taken by the ten largest.

This TCR was recovered from a man between 18 and 35 years old in good health. Some clones in this sample may be carry-over from other donors' samples. Sequenced material: naive CD4+ T cells from PBMCs. Subset meaning: CD45RA+ positively selected. The chain couples TRBV10-3 to TRBJ1-5, with D unresolved. CDR3 nucleotides: TGTGCCATCAGTGAGTATCGAATTAGCAATCAGCCCCAGCATTTT. It is translated as CAISEYRISNQPQHF.